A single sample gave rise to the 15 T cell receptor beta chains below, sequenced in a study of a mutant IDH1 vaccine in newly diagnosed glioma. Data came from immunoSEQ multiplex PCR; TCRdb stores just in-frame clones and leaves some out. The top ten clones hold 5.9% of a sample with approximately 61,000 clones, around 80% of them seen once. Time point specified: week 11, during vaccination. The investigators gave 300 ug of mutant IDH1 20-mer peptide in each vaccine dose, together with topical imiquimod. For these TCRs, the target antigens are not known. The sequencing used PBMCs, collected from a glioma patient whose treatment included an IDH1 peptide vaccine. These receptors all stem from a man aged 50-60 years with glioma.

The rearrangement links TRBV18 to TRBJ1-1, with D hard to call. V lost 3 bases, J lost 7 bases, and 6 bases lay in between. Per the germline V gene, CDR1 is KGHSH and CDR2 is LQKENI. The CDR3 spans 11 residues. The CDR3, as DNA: TGTGCCAGCTCACCGAAGGGTGAAGCTTTCTTT. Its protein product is CASSPKGEAFF.

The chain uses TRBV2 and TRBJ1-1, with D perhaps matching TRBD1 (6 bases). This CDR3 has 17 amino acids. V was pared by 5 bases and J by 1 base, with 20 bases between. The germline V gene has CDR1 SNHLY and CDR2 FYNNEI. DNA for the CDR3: TGTGCCAGCAGTAGGGAGGGGGGGCCCGGGGCGAACACTGAAGCTTTCTTT. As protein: CASSREGGPGANTEAFF.

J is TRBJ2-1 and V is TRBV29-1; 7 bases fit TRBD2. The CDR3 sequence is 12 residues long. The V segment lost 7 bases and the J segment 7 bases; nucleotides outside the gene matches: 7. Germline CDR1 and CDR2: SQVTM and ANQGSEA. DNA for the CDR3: TGCAGCGCCCGGCGGGGGTGGAATGAGCAGTTCTTC. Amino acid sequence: CSARRGWNEQFF.

The CDR3 spells CASSITGGGEQYF. DNA of the CDR3: TGCGCCAGCAGCATAACAGGGGGCGGCGAGCAGTACTTC. V gene TRBV5-1 combines with J gene TRBJ2-7, with TRBD1 identical over 9 bases. The germline V gene has CDR1 SGHRS and CDR2 YFSETQ. The CDR3 runs 13 residues. Germline trimming cut 4 bases from V and 6 bases from J; bases unmatched to any gene: 5.

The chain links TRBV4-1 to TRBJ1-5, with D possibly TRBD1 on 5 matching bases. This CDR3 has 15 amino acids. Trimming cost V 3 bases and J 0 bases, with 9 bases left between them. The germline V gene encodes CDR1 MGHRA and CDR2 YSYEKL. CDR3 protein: CASSQGLDSNQPQHF. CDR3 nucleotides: TGCGCCAGCAGCCAGGGACTCGATAGCAATCAGCCCCAGCATTTT.

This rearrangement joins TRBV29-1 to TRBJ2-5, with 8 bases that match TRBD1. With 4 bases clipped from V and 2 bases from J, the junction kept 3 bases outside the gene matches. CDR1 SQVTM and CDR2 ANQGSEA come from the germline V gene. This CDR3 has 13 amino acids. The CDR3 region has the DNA TGCAGCGTTGGCGGGACAGGACAAGAGACCCAGTACTTC. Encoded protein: CSVGGTGQETQYF.

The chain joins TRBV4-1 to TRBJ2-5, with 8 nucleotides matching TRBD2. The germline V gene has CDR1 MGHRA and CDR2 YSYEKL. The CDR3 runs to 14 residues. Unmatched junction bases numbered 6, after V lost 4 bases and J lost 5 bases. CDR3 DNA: TGCGCCAGCAGCCCGAGCGGGAGAAGGGAGACCCAGTACTTC. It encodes CASSPSGRRETQYF.

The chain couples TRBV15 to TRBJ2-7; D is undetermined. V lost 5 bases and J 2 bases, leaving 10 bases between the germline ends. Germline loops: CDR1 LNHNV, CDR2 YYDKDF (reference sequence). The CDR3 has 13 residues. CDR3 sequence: CATSERATYEQYF. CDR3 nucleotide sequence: TGTGCCACCAGCGAAAGGGCCACCTACGAGCAGTACTTC.

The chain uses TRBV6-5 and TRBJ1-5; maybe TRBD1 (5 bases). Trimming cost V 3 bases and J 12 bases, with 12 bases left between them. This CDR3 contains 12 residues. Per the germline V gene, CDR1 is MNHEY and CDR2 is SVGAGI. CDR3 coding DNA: TGTGCCAGCAGTTATAGGGGAGAGGGCCAGCATTTT. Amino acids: CASSYRGEGQHF.

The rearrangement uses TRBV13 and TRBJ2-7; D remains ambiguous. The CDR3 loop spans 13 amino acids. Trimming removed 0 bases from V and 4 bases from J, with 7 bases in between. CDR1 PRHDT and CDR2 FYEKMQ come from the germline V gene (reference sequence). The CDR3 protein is CASSLGAGYEQYF. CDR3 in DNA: TGTGCCAGCAGCTTAGGGGCAGGATACGAGCAGTACTTC.

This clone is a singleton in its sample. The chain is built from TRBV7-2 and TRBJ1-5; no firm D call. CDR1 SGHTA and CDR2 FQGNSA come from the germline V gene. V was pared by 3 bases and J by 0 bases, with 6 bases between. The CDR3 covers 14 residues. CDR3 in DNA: TGTGCCAGCAGCTTGGGTTATAGCAATCAGCCCCAGCATTTT. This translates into CASSLGYSNQPQHF.

The chain's CDR3 is CASSGLYLYGYTF. CDR3 sequence (DNA): TGTGCCAGCAGCGGCCTGTACCTCTATGGCTACACCTTC. The genes are TRBV2 and TRBJ1-2; unclear D gene. Trimming removed 6 bases at V and 4 bases at J, with 12 bases between. The germline V gene encodes CDR1 SNHLY and CDR2 FYNNEI. This CDR3 region has 13 residues. The full variable domain, its missing parts supplied by reference TRBV2 and TRBJ1-2, is EPEVTQTPSHQVTQMGQEVILRCVPISNHLYFYWYRQILGQKVEFLVSFYNNEISEKSEIFDDQFSVERPDGSNFTLKIRSTKLEDSAMYFCASSGLYLYGYTFGSGTRLTVV.

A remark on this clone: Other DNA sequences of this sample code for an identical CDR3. Here the CDR3 DNA reads TGCAGTGCTAGAAAGGAGACCCAGTACTTC. Encoded protein: CSARKETQYF. The chain employs TRBV20-1 and TRBJ2-5; D unresolved. The CDR3 consists of 10 residues. In germline, CDR1 is DFQATT, CDR2 SNEGSKA (reference sequence). V dropped 2 bases and J dropped 5 bases, with 3 bases sitting between them.

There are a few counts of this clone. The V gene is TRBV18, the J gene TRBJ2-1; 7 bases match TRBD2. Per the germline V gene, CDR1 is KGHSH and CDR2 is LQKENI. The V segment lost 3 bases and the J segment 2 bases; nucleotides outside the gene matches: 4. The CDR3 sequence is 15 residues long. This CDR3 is CASSPSAGTYNEQFF. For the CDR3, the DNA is TGTGCCAGCTCACCTTCAGCGGGGACCTACAATGAGCAGTTCTTC.

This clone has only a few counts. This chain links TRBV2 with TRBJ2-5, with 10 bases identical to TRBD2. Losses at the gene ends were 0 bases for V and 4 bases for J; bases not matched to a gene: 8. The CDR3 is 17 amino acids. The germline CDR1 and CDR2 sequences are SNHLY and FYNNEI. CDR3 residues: CASSEALRIAGGETQYF. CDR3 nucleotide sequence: TGTGCCAGCAGTGAAGCGCTTCGGATAGCGGGAGGAGAGACCCAGTACTTC.